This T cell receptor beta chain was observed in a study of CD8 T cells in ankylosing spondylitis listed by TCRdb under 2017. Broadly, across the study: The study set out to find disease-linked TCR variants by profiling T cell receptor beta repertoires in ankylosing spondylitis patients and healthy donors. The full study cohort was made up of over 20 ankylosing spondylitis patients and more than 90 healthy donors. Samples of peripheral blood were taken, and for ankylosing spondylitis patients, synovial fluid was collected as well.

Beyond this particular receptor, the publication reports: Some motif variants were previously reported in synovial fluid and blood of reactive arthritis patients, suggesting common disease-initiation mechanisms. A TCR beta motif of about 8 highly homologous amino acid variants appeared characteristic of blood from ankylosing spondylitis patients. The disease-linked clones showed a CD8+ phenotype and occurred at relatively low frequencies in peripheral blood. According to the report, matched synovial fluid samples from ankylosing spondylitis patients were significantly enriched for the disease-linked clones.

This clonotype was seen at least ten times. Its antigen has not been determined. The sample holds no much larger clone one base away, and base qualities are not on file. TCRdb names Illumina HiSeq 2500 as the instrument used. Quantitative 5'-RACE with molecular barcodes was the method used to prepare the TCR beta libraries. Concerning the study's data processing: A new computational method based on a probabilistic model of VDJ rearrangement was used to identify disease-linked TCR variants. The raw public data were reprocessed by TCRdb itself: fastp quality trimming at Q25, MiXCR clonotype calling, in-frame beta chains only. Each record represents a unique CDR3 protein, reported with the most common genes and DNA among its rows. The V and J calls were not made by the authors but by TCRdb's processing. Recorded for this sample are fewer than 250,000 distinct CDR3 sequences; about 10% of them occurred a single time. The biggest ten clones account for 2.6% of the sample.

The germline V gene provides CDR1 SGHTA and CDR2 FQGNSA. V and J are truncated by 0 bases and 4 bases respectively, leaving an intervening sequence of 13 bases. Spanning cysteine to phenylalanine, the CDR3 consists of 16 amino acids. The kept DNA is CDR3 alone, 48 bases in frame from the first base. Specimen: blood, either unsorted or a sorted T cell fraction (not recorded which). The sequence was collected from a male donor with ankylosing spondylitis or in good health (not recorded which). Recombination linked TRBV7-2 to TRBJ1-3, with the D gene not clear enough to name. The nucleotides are TGTGCCAGCAGCTTAGCCGGGGTAGTAGCCGGAAACACCATATATTTT. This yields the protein CASSLAGVVAGNTIYF.